The entry below gives a single T cell receptor beta chain sequence along with its context. Its target is unknown. These data belong to a study of PD-L1 blockade in urothelial cancer. Findings and limits, study-wide: Below-median pretreatment blood TCR clonality was a predictor of better survival.

Noted time point: peripheral blood 6 weeks after treatment start. Enrolled patients showed locally advanced or metastatic urothelial carcinoma. Samples were collected from each patient before treatment and during treatment. Each patient gave between 1 and 8 of them in total. Synthetically made TCR analog templates were put into each PCR as spikes. Only in-frame clones appear in the TCRdb table, and some are missing; sequencing was by immunoSEQ multiplex PCR. The sample includes 90,000 to 130,000 clones, 91% of them seen just once. The input for sequencing was PBMCs, taken around atezolizumab (anti-PD-L1) treatment. The clonotype was recovered from a man between 60 and 75 years old with urothelial cancer.

CDR3 sequence (DNA): TGTGCCAGCACTCCCGCAGGTAGCAATCAGCCCCAGCATTTT. Translated, it gives CASTPAGSNQPQHF. The chain carries TRBV6-6 and TRBJ1-5; D is unresolved. The CDR3 contains 14 residues. V was clipped by 7 bases and J by 0 bases, with 10 bases between them. Looked up from germline, CDR1 is MNHNY and CDR2 is SVGAGI (reference sequence).